The entry below describes one T cell receptor (beta chain). This CDR3 is 13 amino acids long. V lost 5 bases to trimming and J lost 5 bases, with 10 bases between them. CDR1 and CDR2 from the germline V gene are SNHLY and FYNNEI. The table came from immunoSEQ multiplex PCR; TCRdb's copy has only in-frame clones and leaves some out. The repertoire consists of approximately 91,000 clones, with around 87% occurring once and the leading ten covering about 4.5%. This specimen belongs to a study of OX40 agonist ivuxolimab in advanced cancers. The TCR was taken from an adult with an advanced solid tumor such as melanoma, head and neck, liver or kidney cancer. Source: CD4+ or CD8+ T cells sorted from blood, taken in a trial of the OX40 agonist ivuxolimab. This chain links TRBV2 with TRBJ1-3, with D perhaps matching TRBD1 (6 bases). CDR3 sequence: CASSTGFRNTIYF. In DNA, the CDR3 is TGTGCCAGCAGTACAGGGTTTCGAAACACCATATATTTT.